The present T cell receptor beta chain was sequenced within a study of cytomegalovirus exposure and HLA in healthy donors. Study outcomes and limitations: Several of the most significant clusters appeared, in a later analysis, to be linked to common viral pathogens. The study had only CMV serostatus as immune exposure information. The listing of some 170 TCR beta chains classed them as cytomegalovirus-associated.

The study sampled nominally healthy donors, though unrecorded immune exposures were likely. With regard to this clone: Its cognate antigen is unknown.

PCR employed 60 Vbeta and 13 Jbeta primers. The protocol was immunoSEQ multiplex PCR, while the TCRdb copy is restricted to in-frame clones and leaves out a portion. The sample holds about 130,000 clones, about 80% seen once. This TCR was recovered from a man aged 25-45 years in good health and CMV-seronegative. The sample taken for sequencing was PBMCs.

CDR3 sequence reads: CASSHDITGAEAFF. In nucleotides, the CDR3 is TGTGCCAGCAGTCACGACATTACAGGGGCTGAAGCTTTCTTT. The chain uses TRBV7-2 and TRBJ1-1, with 7 bases lining up with TRBD1. The CDR3 loop spans 14 amino acids. With 6 bases clipped from V and 6 bases from J, the junction kept 10 bases outside the gene matches. Germline V gene sequence: CDR1 SGHTA, CDR2 FQGNSA.